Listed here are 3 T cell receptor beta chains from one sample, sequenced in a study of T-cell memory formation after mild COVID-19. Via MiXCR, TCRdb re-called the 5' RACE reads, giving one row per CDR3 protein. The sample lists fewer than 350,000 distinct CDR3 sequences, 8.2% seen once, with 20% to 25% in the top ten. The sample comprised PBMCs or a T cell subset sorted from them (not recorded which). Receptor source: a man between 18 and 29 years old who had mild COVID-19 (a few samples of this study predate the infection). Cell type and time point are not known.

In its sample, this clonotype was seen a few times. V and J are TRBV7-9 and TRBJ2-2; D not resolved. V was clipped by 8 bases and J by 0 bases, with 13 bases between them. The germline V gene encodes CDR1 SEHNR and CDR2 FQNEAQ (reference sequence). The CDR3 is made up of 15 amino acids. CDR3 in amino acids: CASVLSAANTGELFF. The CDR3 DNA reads TGTGCCAGCGTTCTATCGGCCGCGAACACCGGGGAGCTGTTTTTT.

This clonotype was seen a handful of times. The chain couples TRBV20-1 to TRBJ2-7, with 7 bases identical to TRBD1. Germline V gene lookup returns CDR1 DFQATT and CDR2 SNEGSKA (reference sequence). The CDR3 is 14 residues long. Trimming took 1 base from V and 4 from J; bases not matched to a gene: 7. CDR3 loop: CSARARGQKYEQYV. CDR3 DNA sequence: TGCAGTGCTAGAGCCAGGGGACAGAAATACGAGCAGTACGTC.

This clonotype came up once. The CDR3 nucleotides are TGCGCCAGCAGCCAAGATAGGGGACACCCGAACACTGAAGCTTTCTTT. Translation gives CASSQDRGHPNTEAFF. This rearrangement joins TRBV4-1 to TRBJ1-1, with a possible D match to TRBD1 (6 bases). In germline, CDR1 is MGHRA, CDR2 YSYEKL. V gave up 0 bases and J gave up 1 base, with 12 bases separating them. The CDR3 has 16 residues.